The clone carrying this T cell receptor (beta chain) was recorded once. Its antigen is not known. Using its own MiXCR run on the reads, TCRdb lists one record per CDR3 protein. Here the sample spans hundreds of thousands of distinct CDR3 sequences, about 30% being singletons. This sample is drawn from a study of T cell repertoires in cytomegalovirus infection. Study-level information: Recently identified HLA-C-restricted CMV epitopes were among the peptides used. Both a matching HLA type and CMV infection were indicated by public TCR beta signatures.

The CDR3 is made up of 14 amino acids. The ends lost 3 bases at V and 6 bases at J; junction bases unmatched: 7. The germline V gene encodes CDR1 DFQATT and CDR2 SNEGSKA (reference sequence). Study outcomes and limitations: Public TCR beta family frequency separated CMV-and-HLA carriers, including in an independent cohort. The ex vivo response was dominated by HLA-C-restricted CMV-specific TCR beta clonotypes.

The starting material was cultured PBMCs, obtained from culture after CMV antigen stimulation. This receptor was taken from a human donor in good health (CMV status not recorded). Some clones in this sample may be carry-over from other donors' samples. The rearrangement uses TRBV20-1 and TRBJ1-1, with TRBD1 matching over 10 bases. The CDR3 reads CSASGTGDVPEAFF. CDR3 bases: TGCAGTGCTAGTGGGACAGGGGATGTTCCTGAAGCTTTCTTT.